This entry is about one T cell receptor beta chain. Its recognized antigen is unknown. No qualities accompany the bases; no much larger clone lies one base away. The data derive from a study of blood T cell repertoires in COVID-19 (dated by TCRdb to 2020 to 2021). For context, the study as a whole: Collaborator samples came from the United States, Italy and Spain and covered acute and convalescent phases of COVID-19. The prospective study material was composed of cDNA or gDNA derived from T cells, B-cell-depleted T cells, or PBMCs. Subjects who had been exposed to COVID-19, were actively infected with it, or had recovered from it provided the deeply sampled blood TCRbeta repertoires that made up the dataset. The repertoires were made available in a free public database intended to serve as a resource for research on the immune response to SARS-CoV-2. The samples were drawn from two sources: the first 160 participants of the ongoing ImmuneRACE study, and about 1,300 subjects contributed by 6 global collaborators. The sample metadata nearly always contained a de-identified subject ID, COVID-19 status, age in years and sex. Where available, HLA class I and class II types were taken from metadata supplied by the sample provider and were not determined by assay-based typing. Study-level results and caveats: The amount of clinical and demographic metadata varied by source and participant and was provided uncurated.

V is shortened by 7 bases, J by 2 bases, and the region joining them spans 8 bases. The cysteine opens and the phenylalanine closes a CDR3 of 12 amino acids. Only the CDR3 DNA is retained, 36 bases long and in frame from the first base. CDR1 and CDR2 were assigned from the germline V gene as MRHNA and SNTAGT. TCRbeta CDR3 regions were amplified from genomic DNA by means of the immunoSEQ Assay, a bias-controlled multiplex PCR. Per the source publication's procedure: The number of nucleated cells in each sample was estimated by amplification of reference gene primers within the assay. To quantify the absolute abundance of each unique TCRbeta CDR3 rearrangement, sequence reads were collapsed and filtered. For each sample, productive Simpson clonality was calculated as the square root of Simpson's diversity index over productive rearrangements. This is the immuneACCESS table as TCRdb keeps it, with only in-frame sequences that have V and J called. A part of the clones is gone; compared with another copy, unresolved V genes explain less than half, and the rest is unexplained. The D gene and trimming were derived from the DNA, and the V and J assignments and clone size from that table. The sample contains approximately 300,000 clones, about 89% of them found a single time. Jointly, the top ten make up approximately 5.3% of the sample.

Enrolling through a virtual design, the prospective study's participants ranged in age from roughly 18 to 95 years and lived across 24 United States geographic areas. In the prospective study, participants were assigned to cohorts based on the clinical history participants reported in a screening survey and a study questionnaire. Recovered participants in ImmuneRACE Cohort 3 were defined as having two consecutive negative NP/OP PCR tests, clearance from a healthcare professional, or resolution of symptoms. Mobile phlebotomists in the prospective study collected whole blood, serum and a nasopharyngeal or oropharyngeal swab from every participant. Over a roughly 2-month period, participants in the prospective study had the option of providing additional blood draws and questionnaires. Before DNA extraction, blood samples from the prospective study were shipped at room temperature or frozen.

The sequenced sample consisted of PBMCs or T cells enriched from blood (not recorded which). The V gene is TRBV6-4 and the J gene is TRBJ1-2, with an unclear D gene assignment. The TCR was taken from a woman aged 25-40 years who had recovered from COVID-19. The nucleotides are TGTGCCAGCAATCCCCGGAACTATGGCTACACCTTC. Protein translation: CASNPRNYGYTF.